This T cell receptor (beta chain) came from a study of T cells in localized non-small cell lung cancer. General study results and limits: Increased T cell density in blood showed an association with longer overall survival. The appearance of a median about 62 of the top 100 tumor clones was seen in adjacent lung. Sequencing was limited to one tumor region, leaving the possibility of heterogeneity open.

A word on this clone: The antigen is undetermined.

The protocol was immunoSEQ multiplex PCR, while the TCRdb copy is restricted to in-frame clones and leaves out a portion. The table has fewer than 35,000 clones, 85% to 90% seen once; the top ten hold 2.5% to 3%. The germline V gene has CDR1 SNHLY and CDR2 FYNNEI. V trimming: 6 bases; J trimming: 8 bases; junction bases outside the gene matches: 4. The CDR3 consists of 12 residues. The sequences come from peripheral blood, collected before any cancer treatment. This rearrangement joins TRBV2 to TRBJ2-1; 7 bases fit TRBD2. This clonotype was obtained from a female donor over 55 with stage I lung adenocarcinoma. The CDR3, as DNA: TGTGCCAGCAGCTCCGGACTAGATGAGCAGTTCTTC. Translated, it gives CASSSGLDEQFF. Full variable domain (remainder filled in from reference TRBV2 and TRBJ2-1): EPEVTQTPSHQVTQMGQEVILRCVPISNHLYFYWYRQILGQKVEFLVSFYNNEISEKSEIFDDQFSVERPDGSNFTLKIRSTKLEDSAMYFCASSSGLDEQFFGPGTRLTVL.